These 17 T cell receptor beta chains originate from one sample sequenced in a study of blood T cell repertoires in COVID-19. The protocol was immunoSEQ multiplex PCR, while the TCRdb copy is restricted to in-frame clones and leaves out a portion. This sample has about 100,000 clones; about nine tenths occur once, and the top ten carry 4.5% to 6%. Sequencing was carried out using peripheral blood. Source of these receptors: a man aged 70 or older with acute or convalescent COVID-19.

The CDR3 here is CASRRLRGRAQPQHF. For the CDR3, the DNA is TGTGCCAGCAGGCGATTGCGGGGGCGGGCTCAGCCCCAGCATTTT. The rearrangement links TRBV6-5 to TRBJ1-5, with D maybe TRBD1 (6 bases). The CDR3 extends over 15 amino acids. The ends were cut back, 6 bases at V and 6 bases at J, with 18 bases in the middle. Germline lookup yields CDR1 MNHEY and CDR2 SVGAGI.

The chain couples TRBV27 to TRBJ2-1, with TRBD2 matching 7 bases. The CDR3 runs 15 residues. Germline V gene sequence: CDR1 MNHEY, CDR2 SMNVEV (reference sequence). V shed 3 bases, J shed 6 bases, and the junction held 8 bases outside the gene matches. The CDR3 here is CASSLVLASRNEQFF. In DNA form, the CDR3 reads TGTGCCAGCAGTTTGGTACTAGCGAGCCGCAATGAGCAGTTCTTC.

This chain connects TRBV20-1 to TRBJ1-2; weak D call: TRBD1 (5 bases). Germline V CDR1 and CDR2: DFQATT, SNEGSKA (reference sequence). This CDR3 contains 14 residues. V was clipped by 3 bases and J by 2 bases, with 13 bases between them. CDR3 amino acids: CSASPAGKNYGYTF. CDR3 nucleotides: TGCAGTGCTAGTCCGGCAGGGAAGAACTATGGCTACACCTTC.

This clone has just one count. The chain couples TRBV6-1 to TRBJ1-1, with D unresolved. Germline V gene lookup returns CDR1 MNHNS and CDR2 SASEGT. V lost 5 bases and J lost 0, with 16 bases in between. The CDR3 runs 16 residues. DNA of the CDR3: TGTGCCAGCAGTAAAGAGCCTCTTCCGATGAACACTGAAGCTTTCTTT. Encoded protein: CASSKEPLPMNTEAFF.

V gene TRBV13 combines with J gene TRBJ2-3; D gene uncertain. This CDR3 has 15 amino acids. Germline CDR1 reads PRHDT; CDR2 reads FYEKMQ (reference sequence). V gave up 0 bases and J gave up 0 bases, with 7 bases separating them. CDR3 protein: CASSLGTGSTDTQYF. In nucleotides, the CDR3 is TGTGCCAGCAGCTTAGGTACCGGGAGCACAGATACGCAGTATTTT.

This chain joins TRBV6-5 and TRBJ2-1, with 7 nucleotides matching TRBD2. The CDR3 runs to 14 residues. The trim removed 6 bases at V and 6 bases at J, leaving 8 bases unmatched. Germline V gene lookup returns CDR1 MNHEY and CDR2 SVGAGI. The CDR3 region is CASRTRGVRNEQFF. CDR3 sequence (DNA): TGTGCCAGCAGAACCCGGGGGGTTCGCAATGAGCAGTTCTTC.

V gene TRBV27 combines with J gene TRBJ1-2, with TRBD1 identical over 10 bases. The germline V gene encodes CDR1 MNHEY and CDR2 SMNVEV (reference sequence). Trimming at V came to 3 bases and at J to 4 bases, leaving 2 bases not matched to a gene. The CDR3 is 14 amino acids. The CDR3 loop reads CASSLGQGIYGYTF. Written as DNA, the CDR3 is TGTGCCAGCAGTTTGGGACAGGGGATCTATGGCTACACCTTC.

This chain links TRBV5-1 with TRBJ1-3; D possibly corresponds to TRBD1 (5 bases). V was cut by 7 bases and J by 2 bases, with 13 bases left in between. Germline-derived CDR1 and CDR2 are SGHRS and YFSETQ. This CDR3 comprises 14 residues. In DNA, the CDR3 is TGCGCCAGCCGGCGGGGCACCGCTGGAAACACCATATATTTT. It yields the protein CASRRGTAGNTIYF.

This clone has a handful of counts. The genes are TRBV2 and TRBJ1-6; TRBD1 matches at 7 bases. The junction had 10 bases not matched to a gene; V was cut back by 11 bases and J by 9 bases. Germline V gene sequence: CDR1 SNHLY, CDR2 FYNNEI. There are 13 residues in the CDR3. The CDR3 DNA sequence: TGTGCCCACAGGGACAGAGAAGGTTCACCCCTCCACTTT. Translating it yields CAHRDREGSPLHF.

V and J are TRBV18 and TRBJ1-1; no clear D. The CDR3 length is 20 residues. With 1 base removed from V and 0 bases from J, the gap between germline ends came to 24 bases. Germline-derived CDR1 and CDR2 are KGHSH and LQKENI. The CDR3 DNA is TGTGCCAGCTCACCACTCTCCGCGGGTGCGTGGAATCGTATGAACACTGAAGCTTTCTTT. It specifies CASSPLSAGAWNRMNTEAFF.

V usage is TRBV7-9 and J usage is TRBJ1-4; D is undetermined. The V and J ends lost 5 bases and 5 bases respectively, with 18 bases between them. The CDR3 covers 16 residues. Germline-derived CDR1 and CDR2 are SEHNR and FQNEAQ (reference sequence). Here the CDR3 reads CASSQDLGDENEKLFF. DNA of the CDR3: TGTGCCAGCAGCCAGGATTTGGGCGATGAAAATGAAAAACTGTTTTTT.

V gene TRBV6-1 combines with J gene TRBJ1-4; 7 bases are shared with TRBD1. This CDR3 region has 16 residues. From germline, CDR1 is MNHNS and CDR2 SASEGT. Trimming cost V 0 bases and J 5 bases; bases outside gene matches: 6. The CDR3 here is CASSEAWTGGNEKLFF. The CDR3 nucleotides are TGTGCCAGCAGTGAAGCGTGGACAGGAGGCAATGAAAAACTGTTTTTT.

The CDR3 DNA is TGTGCCAGCAGGGACAGATATCGGCCCCAGCATTTT. Its translation is CASRDRYRPQHF. The chain joins TRBV19 to TRBJ1-5, with 7 bases aligning to TRBD1. CDR1 is LNHDA, CDR2 SQIVND, per germline (reference sequence). The CDR3 sequence is 12 residues long. J lost 9 bases, V lost 9 bases, and 8 bases had no gene match.

The chain employs TRBV10-1 and TRBJ2-2; possible D gene TRBD2, 5 bases. The CDR3 covers 14 residues. The germline gives CDR1 WNHNN, CDR2 SYGVQD (reference sequence). CDR3 nucleotides: TGCGCTAGTCGTGCGGGCACCTCCACCGGGGAGCTGTTTTTT. Its protein product is CASRAGTSTGELFF.

This clone showed up just a few times. The V and J genes are TRBV5-1 and TRBJ2-5, with a weak D call TRBD1 (5 bases). The CDR3 loop spans 15 amino acids. Trimming cost V 2 bases and J 0 bases, with 11 bases left between them. CDR1 and CDR2 from the germline V gene are SGHRS and YFSETQ. The CDR3 bases are TGCGCCAGCAGCTTACCTGACAGCCACCAAGAGACCCAGTACTTC. Translation gives CASSLPDSHQETQYF.

The CDR3 DNA follows: TGTGCCAGCAGCTCACCGCTAGCGGCCACCCGTAGGTATGAGCAGTTCTTC. Translation gives CASSSPLAATRRYEQFF. J is TRBJ2-1 and V is TRBV11-3, with 7 bases aligning to TRBD2. In germline, CDR1 is SGHNT, CDR2 YENEEA. The CDR3 runs 17 residues. J gave up 8 bases and V 4 bases, and 17 bases lay outside the gene matches.

In its sample, this clone was seen once. The chain uses TRBV5-4 and TRBJ2-1; D is unresolved. The CDR3 runs 16 residues. Looked up from germline, CDR1 is SGHNT and CDR2 is YYREEE (reference sequence). The V end lost 0 bases, the J end lost 2 bases, and 12 bases lay between the germline ends. CDR3: CASSLASRTTYNEQFF. Written as DNA, the CDR3 is TGTGCCAGCAGCTTGGCCTCGCGAACGACCTACAATGAGCAGTTCTTC.